Sequencing of this T cell receptor beta chain was carried out in a study of T cell changes during pregnancy in multiple sclerosis. Using immunoSEQ multiplex PCR, the repertoire was profiled, and TCRdb retains in-frame clones only, with some absent. The repertoire holds around 36,000 clones, with 92% as singletons. This CDR3 spans 15 amino acids. V was pared by 8 bases and J by 2 bases, with 19 bases between. Germline lookup yields CDR1 MNHEY and CDR2 SMNVEV (reference sequence). This chain connects TRBV27 to TRBJ2-7; perhaps TRBD1 as D (6 bases). This receptor was taken from a female donor with multiple sclerosis, enrolled in a pregnancy study. The sample in question was CD8+ T cells from peripheral blood mononuclear cells, obtained in the first trimester of pregnancy. The CDR3 sequence is CASYSGWGPTYEQYF. For the CDR3, the DNA is TGTGCCAGCTACTCGGGGTGGGGGCCCACCTACGAGCAGTACTTC.